The present T cell receptor beta chain was sequenced within a study of T cell changes during pregnancy in multiple sclerosis. The table came from immunoSEQ multiplex PCR; TCRdb's copy has only in-frame clones and leaves some out. In the table there are over 35,000 clones, roughly 88% of which are singletons. CDR1 and CDR2 from the germline V gene are SGHNT and YYREEE (reference sequence). The V end was cut by 4 bases, the J end by 8 bases, with 15 bases between. This CDR3 is 13 amino acids long. Sequencing was performed on CD8+ T cells from peripheral blood mononuclear cells, taken in the first trimester of pregnancy. This sequence was found in a female donor with multiple sclerosis, enrolled in a pregnancy study. J is TRBJ1-2 and V is TRBV5-4, with a weak D call TRBD1 (5 bases). The CDR3 DNA reads as TGTGCCAGCAGCCCGGAGACAGATCTGGGCTACACCTTC. This encodes CASSPETDLGYTF.